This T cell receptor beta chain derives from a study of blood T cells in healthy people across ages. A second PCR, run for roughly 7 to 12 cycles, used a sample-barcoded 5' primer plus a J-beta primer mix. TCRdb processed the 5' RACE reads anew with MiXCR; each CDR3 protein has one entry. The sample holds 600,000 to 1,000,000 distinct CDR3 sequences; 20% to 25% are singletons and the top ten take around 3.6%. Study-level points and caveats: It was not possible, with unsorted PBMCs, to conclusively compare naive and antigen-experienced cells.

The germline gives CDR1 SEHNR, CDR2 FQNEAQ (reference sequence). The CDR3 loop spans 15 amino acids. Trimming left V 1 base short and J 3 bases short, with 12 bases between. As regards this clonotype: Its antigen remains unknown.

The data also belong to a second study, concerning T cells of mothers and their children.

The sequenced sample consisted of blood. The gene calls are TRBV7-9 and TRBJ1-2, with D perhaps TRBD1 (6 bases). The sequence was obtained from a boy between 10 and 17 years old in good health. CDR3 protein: CASSLDYGGYYGYTF. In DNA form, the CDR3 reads TGTGCCAGCAGCTTAGACTACGGGGGCTACTATGGCTACACCTTC.